These 21 T cell receptor beta chains came from one sample sequenced in a study of post-analysis software for immune sequencing data. Incorporated into the TCR beta cDNA libraries were unique molecular identifiers, which served to reduce PCR and sequencing biases. TCRdb re-called the PCR reads through MiXCR, storing one row per CDR3 protein. The top ten clones hold around 1.7% of a sample with about 560,000 distinct CDR3 sequences, roughly 40% of them seen once. General study results and limits: About 5 TRBV segments appeared more often in patients than in controls, and TRBV5-6, TRBV5-1 and TRBV20-1 were among these.

Their specific antigens are unknown. The specimen was blood. These receptors originate from a girl between 5 and 17 years old with multiple sclerosis.

There are a few counts of this clonotype. This chain joins TRBV7-9 and TRBJ2-7; the D is unclear. Per germline, CDR1 SEHNR and CDR2 FQNEAQ (reference sequence). The CDR3 runs 13 residues. Trimming shortened V by 3 bases and J by 0 bases, and 6 bases separated the two germline ends. Here the CDR3 reads CASSFSHSYEQYF. The CDR3 DNA is TGTGCCAGCAGCTTCTCACACTCCTACGAGCAGTACTTC.

The rearrangement uses TRBV11-2 and TRBJ2-4; 10 nucleotides agree with TRBD1. The DNA matches TRBJ2-7 better at its end, which makes the J call doubtful. This CDR3 contains 16 residues. The germline CDR1 and CDR2 sequences are SGHAT and FQNNGV. CDR3 nucleotide sequence: TGTGCCAGCAGCTTCGGGGACAGGGGCCAGCCCTACGAGCAGTACTTC. Its translation: CASSFGDRGQPYEQYF.

This clonotype was recorded a few times. This chain links TRBV29-1 with TRBJ2-7, with a weak D call TRBD1 (6 bases). CDR1 is SQVTM, CDR2 ANQGSEA, per germline. The CDR3 runs 13 residues. Trimming shortened V by 6 bases and J by 7 bases, and 19 bases separated the two germline ends. For the CDR3, the DNA is TGCAGCGTGACGGACAGTAGTATGGGGGAGCAGTACTTC. Protein: CSVTDSSMGEQYF.

This clonotype has a handful of counts. The rearrangement uses TRBV5-1 and TRBJ2-7, with 9 positions matching TRBD1. V was clipped by 4 bases and J by 5 bases; unmatched bases: 10. Per the germline V gene, CDR1 is SGHRS and CDR2 is YFSETQ. CDR3 length: 15 residues. The CDR3 sequence: CASSSSGQGNHEQYF. In nucleotides, the CDR3 is TGCGCCAGCAGCAGTTCTGGACAGGGGAACCACGAGCAGTACTTC. The full variable domain, completed using reference TRBV5-1 and TRBJ2-7, is KAGVTQTPRYLIKTRGQQVTLSCSPISGHRSVSWYQQTPGQGLQFLFEYFSETQRNKGNFPGRFSGRQFSNSRSEMNVSTLELGDSALYLCASSSSGQGNHEQYFGPGTRLTVT.

The sample holds a few counts of this clonotype. V and J are TRBV11-2 and TRBJ2-5; D is unclear. The J call may be wrong; the DNA end is better matched by TRBJ2-7. CDR3 length: 16 residues. Germline loops: CDR1 SGHAT, CDR2 FQNNGV. CDR3 sequence (DNA): TGTGCCAGCAGCTTAGACTCTCGGACGTCTACCTACGAGCAGTACTTC. Protein: CASSLDSRTSTYEQYF.

This clonotype was seen a handful of times. The chain recombines TRBV12-3 or TRBV12-4 with TRBJ2-3, with TRBD2 identical over 10 bases. V dropped 6 bases and J dropped 4; count of bases not matched to a gene: 7. There are 15 residues in the CDR3. The DNA for the CDR3 is TGTGCCAGCAGCCGCTCTAGCGGGAGTTCAGATACGCAGTATTTT. Translating it yields CASSRSSGSSDTQYF.

CDR3 in amino acids: CASSLDQGREQFF. Here the CDR3 DNA reads TGTGCCAGCAGCTTAGATCAGGGGCGGGAGCAGTTCTTC. This chain uses TRBV11-3 with TRBJ2-1, with D perhaps matching TRBD1 (6 bases). CDR3 length: 13 residues. Trimming pared 0 bases from V and 10 bases from J, leaving 10 bases between. The germline CDR1 and CDR2 sequences are SGHNT and YENEEA.

The chain employs TRBV4-1 and TRBJ2-7, with D maybe TRBD1 (6 bases). The CDR3 extends over 15 amino acids. Germline lookup yields CDR1 MGHRA and CDR2 YSYEKL. Trimming cost V 3 bases and J 6 bases, with 18 bases left between them. The CDR3 DNA sequence: TGCGCCAGCAGCCAGGGGCAGGGGCCGATGGGCGAGCAGTACTTC. Encoded protein: CASSQGQGPMGEQYF.

The J gene is TRBJ1-5, the V gene TRBV7-9, with D tentatively TRBD1 (5 bases). The V end lost 5 bases, the J end lost 3 bases, and 11 bases lay between the germline ends. The CDR3 covers 14 residues. The germline V gene encodes CDR1 SEHNR and CDR2 FQNEAQ (reference sequence). CDR3 protein: CASSPRQSNQPQHF. CDR3 coding DNA: TGTGCCAGCAGCCCGAGACAGTCCAATCAGCCCCAGCATTTT.

The genes are TRBV6-5 and TRBJ2-2, with D possibly being TRBD2 (6 bases). The germline CDR1 and CDR2 sequences are MNHEY and SVGAGI. Trimming removed 5 bases at V and 1 base at J, with 14 bases between. CDR3 length: 16 residues. CDR3 nucleotide sequence: TGTGCCAGCAGTCGCATTGGCGGGGAGAACACCGGGGAGCTGTTTTTT. Translating gives CASSRIGGENTGELFF.

In its sample, this clonotype was seen a few times. V and J are TRBV20-1 and TRBJ2-5; unclear D gene. This CDR3 spans 10 amino acids. V lost 3 bases and J 5 bases, leaving 4 bases between the germline ends. Germline loops: CDR1 DFQATT, CDR2 SNEGSKA (reference sequence). The CDR3 DNA reads TGCAGTGCTAGTGACGAGACCCAGTACTTC. Its translation is CSASDETQYF.

In its sample, this clonotype was seen a few times. The chain has TRBV7-9 and TRBJ1-2; possibly TRBD1 for D (5 bases). Per germline, CDR1 SEHNR and CDR2 FQNEAQ (reference sequence). With 5 bases removed from V and 4 bases from J, the gap between germline ends came to 11 bases. CDR3 size: 13 residues. The CDR3 bases are TGTGCCAGCAGCCCTAGGGGAGTCTATGGCTACACCTTC. It encodes CASSPRGVYGYTF.

The chain links TRBV14 to TRBJ1-2; D call uncertain. The CDR3 runs 13 residues. In germline, CDR1 is SGHDN, CDR2 FVKESK. Trimming took off 4 bases at V and 4 bases at J, with 10 bases between the two ends. The CDR3 here is CASSPHISYGYTF. The CDR3 nucleotides read TGTGCCAGCAGCCCGCACATTTCCTATGGCTACACCTTC.

The V gene is TRBV6-1, the J gene TRBJ2-1; 9 bases line up with TRBD2. CDR1 and CDR2 (germline): MNHNS, SASEGT. This CDR3 has 15 amino acids. J was trimmed by 5 bases and V by 7 bases; bases with no gene match: 9. The CDR3: CASTGVRLADNEQFF. CDR3 nucleotides: TGTGCCAGCACCGGAGTTAGACTAGCGGACAATGAGCAGTTCTTC.

The J gene is TRBJ2-2, the V gene TRBV11-3; TRBD2 matches 14 bases. This CDR3 spans 18 amino acids. Germline CDR1 and CDR2: SGHNT and YENEEA. The J segment lost 0 bases and the V segment lost 5 bases, leaving 5 bases of the junction unmatched. CDR3 sequence reads: CASSRGLAGGSNTGELFF. CDR3 nucleotide sequence: TGTGCCAGCAGCCGAGGACTAGCGGGAGGTTCGAACACCGGGGAGCTGTTTTTT.

This chain links TRBV5-1 with TRBJ2-2; weak D call: TRBD2 (5 bases). Trimming shortened V by 0 bases and J by 0 bases, and 12 bases separated the two germline ends. The germline V gene encodes CDR1 SGHRS and CDR2 YFSETQ. This CDR3 has 17 residues. CDR3 bases: TGCGCCAGCAGCTTGGGAGGGTCGAGTTCGAACACCGGGGAGCTGTTTTTT. Translation: CASSLGGSSSNTGELFF.

V and J are TRBV27 and TRBJ2-6; 10 nucleotides align to TRBD2. CDR3 size: 19 residues. Unmatched junction bases numbered 10, after V lost 3 bases and J lost 2 bases. CDR1 is MNHEY and CDR2 is SMNVEV in the germline V gene (reference sequence). CDR3 DNA sequence: TGTGCCAGCAGTTTTTTGTCTAGCGGGAGTTTGGCTGGGGCCAACGTCCTGACTTTC. Translated, it gives CASSFLSSGSLAGANVLTF.

This clonotype was detected a few times. This chain connects TRBV6-5 to TRBJ1-2; D is uncertain. This CDR3 contains 16 residues. Deletions cut 5 bases from V and 8 bases from J, with 24 bases between. The germline CDR1 and CDR2 sequences are MNHEY and SVGAGI. The CDR3 spells CASSPTPKGRARGYTF. CDR3 DNA sequence: TGTGCCAGCAGTCCGACGCCGAAGGGTCGAGCGAGAGGCTACACCTTC.

This chain connects TRBV28 to TRBJ2-7; 14 bases match TRBD2. CDR3 length equals 16 residues. V trimming: 6 bases; J trimming: 7 bases; junction bases outside the gene matches: 11. Germline-derived CDR1 and CDR2 are MDHEN and SYDVKM. The CDR3 sequence: CASRTGLAGARSEQYF. The CDR3 region has the DNA TGTGCCAGCAGAACGGGACTAGCGGGAGCCCGCTCGGAGCAGTACTTC.

This rearrangement joins TRBV5-1 to TRBJ1-1, with D tentatively TRBD1 (6 bases). Germline V gene lookup returns CDR1 SGHRS and CDR2 YFSETQ. The CDR3 is 15 amino acids. The ends were cut back, 0 bases at V and 5 bases at J, with 14 bases in the middle. This CDR3 is CASSLGPGAGTEAFF. The CDR3 DNA is TGCGCCAGCAGCTTGGGCCCGGGGGCAGGAACTGAAGCTTTCTTT.

This clonotype was counted a few times. The chain links TRBV5-5 to TRBJ1-5; D gene unclear. Germline V gives CDR1 SGHKS, CDR2 YYEKEE (reference sequence). V lost 4 bases to trimming and J lost 11 bases, with 13 bases between them. The CDR3 sequence is 12 residues long. CDR3 coding DNA: TGTGCCAGCAGCGACGGACCGTCGGCCCAGCATTTT. This codes for CASSDGPSAQHF.